This TCR beta chain was sequenced in a study of blood T cell repertoires in COVID-19. In the study overall: T cells, B-cell-depleted T cells, or PBMCs supplied cDNA or gDNA.

Under the authors' procedure: Reference gene primers were amplified, and this amplification served to estimate nucleated cell counts. Profiled with immunoSEQ multiplex PCR; TCRdb holds only in-frame clones, not every one. D and trimming were read from the DNA, whereas the V and J calls and clone size are those reported in that table. Of 350,000 or so clones listed, around 83% are singletons. V lost 4 bases to trimming and J lost 6 bases; unmatched junction nucleotides: 6. The germline V gene encodes CDR1 LGHDT and CDR2 YNNKEL (reference sequence). This CDR3 is built from 14 residues. The chain recombines TRBV3-1 (or the pseudogene TRBV3-2) with TRBJ1-1, with 9 bases matching TRBD1. Sequencing used peripheral blood. The source of this sequence is a man aged 25 to 40 with active or convalescent COVID-19. The CDR3 DNA follows: TGTGCCAGCAGCCTAGGACAGGGGAAGGCTGAAGCTTTCTTT. It yields the protein CASSLGQGKAEAFF.